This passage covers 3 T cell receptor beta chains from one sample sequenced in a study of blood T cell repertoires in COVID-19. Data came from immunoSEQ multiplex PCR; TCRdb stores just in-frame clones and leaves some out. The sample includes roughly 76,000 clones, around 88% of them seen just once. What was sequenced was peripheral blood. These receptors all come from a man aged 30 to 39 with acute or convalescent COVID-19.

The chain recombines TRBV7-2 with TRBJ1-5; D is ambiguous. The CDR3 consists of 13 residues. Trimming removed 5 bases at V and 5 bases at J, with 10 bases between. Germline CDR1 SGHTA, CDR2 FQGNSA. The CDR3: CASSLRGYQPQHF. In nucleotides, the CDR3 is TGTGCCAGCAGCCTCCGGGGTTATCAGCCCCAGCATTTT. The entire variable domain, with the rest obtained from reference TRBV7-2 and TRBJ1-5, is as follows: GAGVSQSPSNKVTEKGKDVELRCDPISGHTALYWYRQSLGQGLEFLIYFQGNSAPDKSGLPSDRFSAERTGGSVSTLTIQRTQQEDSAVYLCASSLRGYQPQHFGDGTRLSIL.

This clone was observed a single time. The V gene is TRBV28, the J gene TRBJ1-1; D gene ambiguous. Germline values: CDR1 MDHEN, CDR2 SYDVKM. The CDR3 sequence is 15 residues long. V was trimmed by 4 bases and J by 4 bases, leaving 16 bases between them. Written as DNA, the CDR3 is TGTGCCAGCAGTTGGGCCTGGAGGAAAGGCACTGAAGCTTTCTTT. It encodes CASSWAWRKGTEAFF.

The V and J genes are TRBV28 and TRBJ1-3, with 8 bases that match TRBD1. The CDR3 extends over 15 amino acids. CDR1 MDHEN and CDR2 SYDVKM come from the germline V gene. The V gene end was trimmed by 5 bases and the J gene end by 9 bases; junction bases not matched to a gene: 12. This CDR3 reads CASSLPPTGAGTIYF. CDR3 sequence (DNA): TGTGCCAGCAGTCTCCCACCGACAGGGGCGGGCACCATATATTTT.